Reported below is one T cell receptor (beta chain). The data were taken from a study of blood T cell repertoires in COVID-19. Germline CDR1 KGHSH, CDR2 LQKENI. V was cut by 0 bases and J by 4 bases, with 12 bases left in between. The CDR3 consists of 15 residues. Authors' analysis steps: Nucleated cell number was recorded as an estimate derived from reference gene primer amplification. The table came from immunoSEQ multiplex PCR; TCRdb's copy has only in-frame clones and leaves some out. V, J and clone size were drawn from that table, and D and trimming were deduced from the DNA. The table has about 100,000 clones, more than 80% seen once.

Sequenced sample: peripheral blood. This TCR derives from a woman older than 75 with acute or convalescent COVID-19. The genes are TRBV18 and TRBJ1-2, with TRBD1 as a possible D gene (6 bases). CDR3 amino acids: CASSPPMGHFYGYTF. For the CDR3, the DNA is TGTGCCAGCTCACCACCGATGGGACATTTCTATGGCTACACCTTC.